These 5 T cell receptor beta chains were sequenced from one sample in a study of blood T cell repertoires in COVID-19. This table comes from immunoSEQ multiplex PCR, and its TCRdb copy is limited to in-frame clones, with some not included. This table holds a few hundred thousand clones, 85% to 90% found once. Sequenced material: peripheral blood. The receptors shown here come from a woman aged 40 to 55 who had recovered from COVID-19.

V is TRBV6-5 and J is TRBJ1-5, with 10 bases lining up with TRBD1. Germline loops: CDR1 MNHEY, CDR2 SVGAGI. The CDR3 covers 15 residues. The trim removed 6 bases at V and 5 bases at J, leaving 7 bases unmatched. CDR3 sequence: CASRPGQGGHQPQHF. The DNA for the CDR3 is TGTGCCAGCAGGCCAGGACAGGGGGGGCATCAGCCCCAGCATTTT.

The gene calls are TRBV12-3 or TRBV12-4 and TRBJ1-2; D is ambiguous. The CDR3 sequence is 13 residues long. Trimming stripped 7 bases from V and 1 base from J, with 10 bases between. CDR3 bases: TGTGCCAGCAAAGGAGACGGTAACTATGGCTACACCTTC. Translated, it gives CASKGDGNYGYTF.

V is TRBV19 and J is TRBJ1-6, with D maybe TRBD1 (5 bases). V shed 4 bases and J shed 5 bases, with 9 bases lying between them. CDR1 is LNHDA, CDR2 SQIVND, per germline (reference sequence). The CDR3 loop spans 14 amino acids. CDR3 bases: TGTGCCAGTAGTACAATAGGGGATAATTCACCCCTCCACTTT. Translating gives CASSTIGDNSPLHF.

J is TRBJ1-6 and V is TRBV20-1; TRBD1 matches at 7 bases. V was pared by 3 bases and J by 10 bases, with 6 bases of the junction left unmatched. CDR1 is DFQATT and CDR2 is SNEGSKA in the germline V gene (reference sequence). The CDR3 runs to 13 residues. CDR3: CSASDRVGSPLHF. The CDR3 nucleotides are TGCAGTGCTAGTGACAGGGTAGGGTCACCCCTCCACTTT.

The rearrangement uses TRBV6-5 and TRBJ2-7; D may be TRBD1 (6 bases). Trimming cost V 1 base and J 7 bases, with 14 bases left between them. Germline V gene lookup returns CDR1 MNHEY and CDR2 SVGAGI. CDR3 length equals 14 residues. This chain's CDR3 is CASSYLGAQGEQYF. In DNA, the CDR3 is TGTGCCAGCAGTTACTTGGGGGCCCAAGGTGAGCAGTACTTC.